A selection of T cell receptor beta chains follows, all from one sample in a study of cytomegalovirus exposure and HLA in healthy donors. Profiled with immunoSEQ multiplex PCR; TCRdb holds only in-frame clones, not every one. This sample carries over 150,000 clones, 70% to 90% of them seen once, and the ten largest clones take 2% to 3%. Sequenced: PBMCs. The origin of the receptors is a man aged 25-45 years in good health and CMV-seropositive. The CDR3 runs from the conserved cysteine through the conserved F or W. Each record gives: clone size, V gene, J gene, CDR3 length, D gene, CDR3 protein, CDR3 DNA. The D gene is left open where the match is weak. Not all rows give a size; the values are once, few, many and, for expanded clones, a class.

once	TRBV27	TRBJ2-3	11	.	CASSSGDTQYF	TGTGCCAGCAGTTCCGGAGATACGCAGTATTTT
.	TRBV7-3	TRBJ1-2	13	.	CASSPGPNYGYTF	TGTGCCAGCAGCCCAGGGCCTAACTATGGCTACACCTTC
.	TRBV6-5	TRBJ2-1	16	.	CASSSGGDSSYNEQFF	TGTGCCAGCAGTTCCGGGGGTGACAGCTCCTACAATGAGCAGTTCTTC
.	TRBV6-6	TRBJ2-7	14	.	CASSKGEDFYEQYF	TGTGCCAGCAGTAAAGGGGAGGACTTCTACGAGCAGTACTTC
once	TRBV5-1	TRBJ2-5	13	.	CASSAIDQETQYF	TGCGCCAGCAGCGCTATCGACCAAGAGACCCAGTACTTC
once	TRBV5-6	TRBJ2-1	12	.	CASSFGGTEQFF	TGTGCCAGCAGCTTCGGCGGGACCGAGCAGTTCTTC
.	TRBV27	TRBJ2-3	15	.	CASSRDNPSTDTQYF	TGTGCCAGCAGTAGGGACAACCCTAGCACAGATACGCAGTATTTT
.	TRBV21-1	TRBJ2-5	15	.	CASSKVRGGSETQYF	TGTGCCAGCAGCAAAGTACGGGGAGGTTCAGAGACCCAGTACTTC
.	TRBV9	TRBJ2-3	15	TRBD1	CASSIRGHGTDTQYF	TGTGCCAGCAGCATCAGGGGGCACGGCACAGATACGCAGTATTTT
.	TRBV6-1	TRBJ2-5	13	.	CASSEPGSETQYF	TGTGCCAGCAGTGAACCGGGGTCAGAGACCCAGTACTTC
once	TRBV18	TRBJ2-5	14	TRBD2	CASSPKGGIGTQYF	TGTGCCAGCTCACCAAAGGGAGGGATTGGGACCCAGTACTTC
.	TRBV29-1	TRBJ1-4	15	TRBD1	CSVEVGQGTNEKLFF	TGCAGCGTTGAAGTTGGACAGGGCACTAATGAAAAACTGTTTTTT
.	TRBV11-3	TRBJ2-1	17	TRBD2	CASSLALAGGMYNEQFF	TGTGCCAGCAGCTTAGCACTAGCGGGAGGAATGTACAATGAGCAGTTCTTC
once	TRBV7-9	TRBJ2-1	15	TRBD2	CASSPTSGGYNEQFF	TGTGCCAGCAGCCCGACTAGCGGGGGTTACAATGAGCAGTTCTTC
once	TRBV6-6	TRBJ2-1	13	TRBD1	CASSYAGGNEQFF	TGTGCCAGCAGTTACGCAGGGGGCAATGAGCAGTTCTTC
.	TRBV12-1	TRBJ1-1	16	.	CASSLIRGTMNTEAFF	TGTGCCAGCAGCTTGATCAGGGGAACTATGAACACTGAAGCTTTCTTT
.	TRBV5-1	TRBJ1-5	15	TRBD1	CASSPGTGGNQPQHF	TGCGCCAGCAGCCCGGGCACAGGGGGCAATCAGCCCCAGCATTTT
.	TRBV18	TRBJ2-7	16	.	CASSPLQGGSIYEQYF	TGTGCCAGCTCACCATTGCAGGGAGGATCCATCTACGAGCAGTACTTC
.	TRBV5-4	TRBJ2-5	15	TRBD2	CASSLSGLAQETQYF	TGTGCCAGCAGCTTGTCGGGACTAGCCCAAGAGACCCAGTACTTC
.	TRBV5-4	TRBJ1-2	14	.	CATITPGVDYGYTF	TGTGCCACCATAACTCCAGGGGTGGACTATGGCTACACCTTC
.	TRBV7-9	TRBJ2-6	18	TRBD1	CSSSSLTGGKSGANVLTF	TGTTCCAGCAGCTCCCTAACAGGGGGCAAATCTGGGGCCAACGTCCTGACTTTC
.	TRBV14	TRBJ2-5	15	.	CASSQSRALPGAQYF	TGTGCCAGCAGCCAATCGAGGGCCTTGCCCGGGGCCCAGTACTTC
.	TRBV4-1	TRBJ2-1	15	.	CASSQAGSRANEQFF	TGCGCCAGCAGCCAAGCCGGGAGTAGGGCCAATGAGCAGTTCTTC
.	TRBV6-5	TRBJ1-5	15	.	CASTSGGGSNQPQHF	TGTGCCAGCACCTCGGGAGGGGGTAGCAATCAGCCCCAGCATTTT
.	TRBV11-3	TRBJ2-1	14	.	CASSSPGSANEQFF	TGTGCCAGCAGCTCGCCGGGGAGTGCGAATGAGCAGTTCTTC
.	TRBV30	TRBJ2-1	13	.	CAWSVTEYSEQFF	TGTGCCTGGAGTGTAACAGAATATTCGGAGCAGTTCTTC
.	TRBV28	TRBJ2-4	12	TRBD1	CASSGTVNIQYF	TGTGCCAGCAGTGGGACAGTCAACATTCAGTACTTC
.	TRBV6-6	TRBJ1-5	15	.	CASSYDRTDNQPQHF	TGTGCCAGCAGTTACGACCGGACAGATAATCAGCCCCAGCATTTT
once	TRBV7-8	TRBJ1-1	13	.	CASSQTARGLAFF	TGTGCCAGCAGCCAAACTGCCCGGGGGTTGGCTTTCTTT
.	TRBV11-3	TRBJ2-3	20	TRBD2	CASSAQSGLAGGPTTDTQYF	TGTGCCAGCAGCGCTCAATCGGGACTAGCGGGAGGTCCCACTACAGATACGCAGTATTTT
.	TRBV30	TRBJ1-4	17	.	CAWSGGGVPATNEKLFF	TGTGCCTGGAGTGGAGGAGGGGTTCCAGCAACTAATGAAAAACTGTTTTTT
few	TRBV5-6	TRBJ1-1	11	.	CASSFGQEAFF	TGTGCCAGCAGCTTCGGACAGGAAGCTTTCTTT
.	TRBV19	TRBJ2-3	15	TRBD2	CASSPLAGITDTQYF	TGTGCCAGTAGTCCGCTAGCGGGGATCACAGATACGCAGTATTTT
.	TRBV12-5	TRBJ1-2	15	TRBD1	CASGFRGAEGYGYTF	TGTGCTAGTGGCTTCAGGGGGGCCGAGGGCTATGGCTACACCTTC